This TCR beta chain was captured by sequencing in a study of blood T cell repertoires in COVID-19. Study context: Collection of acute and convalescent COVID-19 samples took place in the United States, Italy and Spain. T cells, B-cell-depleted T cells, or PBMCs provided the cDNA or gDNA that served as material.

Germline CDR1 and CDR2: LGHDT and YNNKEL (reference sequence). V was pared by 3 bases and J by 0 bases, with 11 bases between. The CDR3 is 15 residues long. In the study's own analysis: Estimated nucleated cell counts came from reference gene primer amplification. Clones were sequenced by immunoSEQ multiplex PCR, and TCRdb holds only the in-frame ones, with some missing. The DNA gave D and trimming, while V, J and clone size come from that table. Here the sample spans about 61,000 clones, roughly 86% being singletons. Only a few counts were recorded for this clone. Input material: peripheral blood. This chain links TRBV3-1 (or the pseudogene TRBV3-2) with TRBJ1-1; unclear D gene. The receptor was derived from a woman aged 45-59 years with active or convalescent COVID-19. The CDR3 DNA sequence: TGTGCCAGCAGCCACCATGGGCAGATGAACACTGAAGCTTTCTTT. Translating it yields CASSHHGQMNTEAFF.